This T cell receptor (beta chain) is drawn from a study of CD4 T cells in relation to SARS-CoV-2 and coronaviruses. Clones were read by immunoSEQ multiplex PCR, and TCRdb kept only the in-frame ones, dropping some. The data show 30,000 or so clones, with nearly 80% seen just once and 20% held by the top ten. In its sample, this clone was seen a few times. Its antigen is not known. The unexposed donors gave CD4+ T cells in about 2010-2019, prior to COVID-19. The cells were cultured for less than twelve days before CD4+ T cells were isolated. This clonotype was obtained from a human donor in good health. The specimen sequenced was CD4+ T cells from PBMCs, cultured in vitro.

This chain's CDR3 is CASSLDLGDEQFF. CDR3 DNA: TGTGCCAGCAGCTTAGATCTGGGTGATGAGCAGTTCTTC. The chain links TRBV7-9 to TRBJ2-1, with D unresolved. Germline V gives CDR1 SEHNR, CDR2 FQNEAQ (reference sequence). The CDR3 loop spans 13 amino acids. Trimming took 1 base from V and 8 from J, leaving 9 bases between them.